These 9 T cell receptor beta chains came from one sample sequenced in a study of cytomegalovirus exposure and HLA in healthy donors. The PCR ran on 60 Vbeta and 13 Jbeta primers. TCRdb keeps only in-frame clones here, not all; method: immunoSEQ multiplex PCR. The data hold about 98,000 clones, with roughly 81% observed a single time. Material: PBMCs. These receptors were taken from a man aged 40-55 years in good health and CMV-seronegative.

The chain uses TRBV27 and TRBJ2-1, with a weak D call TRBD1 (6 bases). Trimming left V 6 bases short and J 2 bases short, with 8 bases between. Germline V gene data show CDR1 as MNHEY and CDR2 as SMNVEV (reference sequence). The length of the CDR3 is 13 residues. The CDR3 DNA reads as TGTGCCAGCAGGGGGACAACCTACAATGAGCAGTTCTTC. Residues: CASRGTTYNEQFF.

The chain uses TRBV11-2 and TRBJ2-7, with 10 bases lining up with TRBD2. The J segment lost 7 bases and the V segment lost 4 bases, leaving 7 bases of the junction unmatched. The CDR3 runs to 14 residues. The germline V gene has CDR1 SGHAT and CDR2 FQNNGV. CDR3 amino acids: CASSSSGGPGEQYF. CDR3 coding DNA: TGTGCCAGCAGCTCTAGCGGGGGACCTGGTGAGCAGTACTTC.

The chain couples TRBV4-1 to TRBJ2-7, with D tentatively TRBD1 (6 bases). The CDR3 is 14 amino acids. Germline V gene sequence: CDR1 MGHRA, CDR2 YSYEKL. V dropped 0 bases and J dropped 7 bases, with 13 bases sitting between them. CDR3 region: CASSQEAGEKEQYF. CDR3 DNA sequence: TGCGCCAGCAGCCAAGAGGCAGGGGAGAAAGAGCAGTACTTC.

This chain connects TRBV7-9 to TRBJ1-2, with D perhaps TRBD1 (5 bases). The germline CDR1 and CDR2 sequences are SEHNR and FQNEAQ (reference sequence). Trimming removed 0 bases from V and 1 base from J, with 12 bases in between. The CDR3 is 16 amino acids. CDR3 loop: CASSLAGQEGNYGYTF. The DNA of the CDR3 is TGTGCCAGCAGCTTAGCGGGGCAGGAGGGTAACTATGGCTACACCTTC.

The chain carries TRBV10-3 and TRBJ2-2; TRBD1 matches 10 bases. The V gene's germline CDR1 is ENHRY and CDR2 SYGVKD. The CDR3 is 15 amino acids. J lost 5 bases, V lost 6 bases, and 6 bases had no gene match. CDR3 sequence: CAIRTGTGETGELFF. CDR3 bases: TGTGCCATCAGGACCGGGACAGGGGAGACCGGGGAGCTGTTTTTT.

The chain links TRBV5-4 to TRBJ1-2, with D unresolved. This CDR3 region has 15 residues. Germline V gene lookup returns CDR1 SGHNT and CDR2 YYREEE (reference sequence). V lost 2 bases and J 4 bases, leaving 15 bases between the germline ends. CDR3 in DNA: TGTGCCAGCAGCTTTGGGCAGGCCGATAGCTATGGCTACACCTTC. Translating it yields CASSFGQADSYGYTF.

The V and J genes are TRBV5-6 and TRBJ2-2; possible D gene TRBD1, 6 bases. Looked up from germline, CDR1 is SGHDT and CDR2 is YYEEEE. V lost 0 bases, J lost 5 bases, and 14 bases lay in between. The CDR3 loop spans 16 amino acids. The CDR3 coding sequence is TGTGCCAGCAGCTTGGCCTATGGGACAAATACCGGGGAGCTGTTTTTT. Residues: CASSLAYGTNTGELFF.

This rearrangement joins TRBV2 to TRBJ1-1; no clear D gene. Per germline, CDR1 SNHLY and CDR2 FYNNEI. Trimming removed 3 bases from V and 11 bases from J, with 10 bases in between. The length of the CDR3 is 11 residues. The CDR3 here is CASSEGRQAFF. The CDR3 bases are TGTGCCAGCAGTGAGGGCCGCCAGGCTTTCTTT.

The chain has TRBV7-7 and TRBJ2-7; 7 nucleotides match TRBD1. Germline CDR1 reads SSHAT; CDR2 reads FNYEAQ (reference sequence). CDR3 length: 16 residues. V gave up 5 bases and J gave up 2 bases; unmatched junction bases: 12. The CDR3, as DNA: TGTGCCAGCAGCCCGTTGACGGGACAGAGAACCTACGAGCAGTACTTC. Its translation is CASSPLTGQRTYEQYF.